The 21 T cell receptor beta chains in this list originate from one sample, sequenced in a study of shared clonotypes between healthy human individuals. Sequencing used immunoSEQ multiplex PCR; TCRdb keeps in-frame clones, though not all of them. The data contain around 340,000 clones, more than 60% of them singletons. The source material was memory CD4+ T cells sorted from blood. Subset here: CD45RA-negative fraction. Receptors were obtained from a man aged 25-40 years in good health.

V and J are TRBV5-1 and TRBJ2-5; 9 bases agree with TRBD1. This CDR3 region has 14 residues. CDR1 is SGHRS, CDR2 YFSETQ, per germline. V lost 4 bases and J lost 5; bases outside the gene matches: 6. CDR3 region: CASSMGQGYETQYF. Written as DNA, the CDR3 is TGCGCCAGCAGCATGGGACAGGGTTATGAGACCCAGTACTTC.

Points on this clone: At one end the junction does not follow the germline gene, possibly because of a read error. The DNA of the CDR3 is TGTGCTAGCAGCTTAGGGGGGACCGGGTACAATGAGCAGTTCTTC. As protein: CASSLGGTGYNEQFF. V usage is TRBV7-7 and J usage is TRBJ2-1, with D perhaps matching TRBD1 or TRBD2 (6 bases each). CDR3 length equals 15 residues. CDR1 is SSHAT and CDR2 is FNYEAQ in the germline V gene (reference sequence).

The chain is built from TRBV25-1 and TRBJ2-7; D may be TRBD1 (5 bases). Germline assignment: CDR1 MGHDK and CDR2 SYGVNS. CDR3 length: 13 amino acids. V lost 4 bases to trimming and J lost 3 bases, with 10 bases between them. In DNA form, the CDR3 reads TGTGCCAGCAGTGGACAGATTAGCTACGAGCAGTACTTC. Amino acids: CASSGQISYEQYF.

This sequence joins TRBV10-2 and TRBJ1-1; D is uncertain. Trimming took off 8 bases at V and 2 bases at J, with 12 bases between the two ends. The germline V gene encodes CDR1 WSHSY and CDR2 SAAADI. CDR3 length equals 13 residues. The CDR3 region has the DNA TGCGCCAGCCGATTAAGAACTAACACTGAAGCTTTCTTT. Its translation: CASRLRTNTEAFF.

The chain is built from TRBV4-1 and TRBJ2-3, with D perhaps given as TRBD1 or TRBD2 (5 bases each). Germline V gives CDR1 MGHRA, CDR2 YSYEKL. The CDR3 spans 15 residues. V lost 4 bases to trimming and J lost 0 bases, with 11 bases between them. The CDR3 protein is CASSRGAASTDTQYF. For the CDR3, the DNA is TGCGCCAGCAGCCGAGGGGCAGCTAGCACAGATACGCAGTATTTT.

The chain has TRBV18 and TRBJ2-7; 13 positions agree with TRBD2. V lost 3 bases to trimming and J lost 9 bases; unmatched junction nucleotides: 17. Germline V gene data show CDR1 as KGHSH and CDR2 as LQKENI. CDR3 size: 18 residues. CDR3 sequence reads: CASSPGLAGIPTTQGQYF. CDR3 nucleotides: TGTGCCAGCTCACCGGGACTAGCGGGGATTCCTACGACGCAAGGGCAGTACTTC.

The V gene is TRBV4-2, the J gene TRBJ2-7, with 7 positions matching TRBD2. Germline loops: CDR1 LGHNA, CDR2 YNFKEQ. This CDR3 contains 16 residues. V was clipped by 0 bases and J by 6 bases; unmatched bases: 11. Here the CDR3 reads CASSQDWMGEGFEQYF. Here the CDR3 DNA reads TGTGCCAGCAGCCAAGATTGGATGGGGGAGGGCTTCGAGCAGTACTTC.

CDR3 nucleotide sequence: TGTGCCAGAAGCACGCAACAGGGGAAAATGGAGACCCAGTACTTC. It is translated as CARSTQQGKMETQYF. The chain carries TRBV5-3 and TRBJ2-5; 7 positions match TRBD1. TRBV5-3 is assigned to the ORF class and has an uncertain function. The CDR3 covers 15 residues. V gave up 4 bases and J gave up 5 bases; unmatched junction bases: 11.

This rearrangement joins TRBV30 to TRBJ1-3; possible D gene TRBD1, 5 bases. V lost 4 bases and J lost 4, with 11 bases in between. The CDR3 is 13 amino acids. Germline V gene data show CDR1 as GTSNPN and CDR2 as SVGIG (reference sequence). The CDR3 is CAWNRGAGNTIYF. CDR3 DNA: TGTGCCTGGAACCGCGGGGCCGGAAACACCATATATTTT.

The V call is TRBV19, the J call TRBJ1-1; 9 bases are shared with TRBD1. Germline assignment: CDR1 LNHDA and CDR2 SQIVND (reference sequence). The CDR3 totals 12 residues. V lost 11 bases and J lost 7; bases outside the gene matches: 8. The CDR3 region has the DNA TGTGCCGTAGGGACAGGGCTTAATGAAGCTTTCTTT. This encodes CAVGTGLNEAFF.

V is TRBV7-2 and J is TRBJ2-1; D is possibly TRBD2 (5 bases). The CDR3 sequence is 16 residues long. Germline values: CDR1 SGHTA, CDR2 FQGNSA. Trimming pared 3 bases from V and 3 bases from J, leaving 15 bases between. The CDR3: CASSLIAGAIYNEQFF. CDR3 sequence (DNA): TGTGCCAGCAGCTTGATTGCGGGTGCCATCTACAATGAGCAGTTCTTC.

This clone was recorded once. The chain recombines TRBV2 with TRBJ1-2; D unresolved. Germline V lookup: CDR1 SNHLY, CDR2 FYNNEI. The CDR3 sequence is 14 residues long. The ends were cut back, 5 bases at V and 0 bases at J, with 10 bases in the middle. CDR3 residues: CASSLALANYGYTF. The CDR3 bases are TGTGCCAGCAGTCTGGCACTTGCTAACTATGGCTACACCTTC.

The chain is built from TRBV28 and TRBJ2-7; TRBD2 is a possible D gene (6 bases). The germline V gene has CDR1 MDHEN and CDR2 SYDVKM. This CDR3 is 13 amino acids long. The V gene lost 10 bases and the J gene lost 2 bases, with 15 bases spanning the gap. In DNA, the CDR3 is TGTGCCATCTCCCGGGGGTGGGCCTACGAGCAGTACTTC. Translating it yields CAISRGWAYEQYF. Full variable domain (remainder filled in from reference TRBV28 and TRBJ2-7): DVKVTQSSRYLVKRTGEKVFLECVQDMDHENMFWYRQDPGLGLRLIYFSYDVKMKEKGDIPEGYSVSREKKERFSLILESASTNQTSMYLCAISRGWAYEQYFGPGTRLTVT.

This clone was recorded many times. The chain couples TRBV5-6 to TRBJ2-2, with TRBD2 matching over 9 bases. CDR1 is SGHDT and CDR2 is YYEEEE in the germline V gene. V was clipped by 4 bases and J by 10 bases; unmatched bases: 11. This CDR3 comprises 15 residues. CDR3 bases: TGTGCCAGCAGCGATGGGTTAGCGGGAGATCAGGAGCTGTTTTTT. It is translated as CASSDGLAGDQELFF.

This clone came up once. The rearrangement joins TRBV4-3 to TRBJ2-2; 7 bases are shared with TRBD2. After removal of 0 bases from V and 0 bases from J, the junction contained 10 bases not matched to a gene. The germline V gene has CDR1 LGHNA and CDR2 YSLEER. This CDR3 region has 19 residues. The CDR3 coding sequence is TGCGCCAGCAGCCAAGACCTCATGAGCGGGGCCGCGAACACCGGGGAGCTGTTTTTT. Its translation is CASSQDLMSGAANTGELFF.

This clone was observed once. The genes are TRBV7-2 and TRBJ2-2; D perhaps matches TRBD1 (6 bases). The V and J ends lost 6 bases and 7 bases respectively, with 15 bases between them. The germline V gene encodes CDR1 SGHTA and CDR2 FQGNSA. The CDR3 is 14 amino acids. CDR3: CASSEQGLGGELFF. Written as DNA, the CDR3 is TGTGCCAGCAGTGAACAGGGTTTGGGCGGGGAGCTGTTTTTT.

This clone was recorded a few times. V is TRBV10-3 and J is TRBJ1-2, with D uncertain. The CDR3 sequence is 13 residues long. Germline CDR1 reads ENHRY; CDR2 reads SYGVKD. V was cut by 8 bases and J by 5 bases, with 15 bases left in between. The CDR3 DNA follows: TGTGCCATCTCTGTTAAGGAGTCATATGGCTACACCTTC. It codes for CAISVKESYGYTF.

The chain joins TRBV2 to TRBJ2-1, with D possibly being TRBD2 (5 bases). The CDR3 is made up of 14 amino acids. Germline CDR1 SNHLY, CDR2 FYNNEI. V lost 4 bases and J 8 bases, leaving 15 bases between the germline ends. CDR3 protein: CASSVATSVDEQFF. The CDR3 nucleotides read TGTGCCAGCAGTGTAGCAACTAGTGTCGATGAGCAGTTCTTC.

J is TRBJ2-3 and V is TRBV28, with a tentative D call TRBD2 (6 bases). Trimming cost V 6 bases and J 6 bases, with 13 bases left between them. CDR3 length: 13 residues. Germline CDR1 and CDR2: MDHEN and SYDVKM. The CDR3 reads CASSQAGRDTQYF. DNA of the CDR3: TGTGCCAGCAGCCAAGCGGGCCGTGATACGCAGTATTTT.

The rearrangement links TRBV11-2 to TRBJ1-2, with a possible D match to TRBD1 (6 bases). The germline V gene has CDR1 SGHAT and CDR2 FQNNGV. Trimming took 2 bases from V and 1 from J, leaving 11 bases between them. The CDR3 sequence is 15 residues long. The CDR3 spells CASSLNREINYGYTF. The CDR3 coding sequence is TGTGCCAGCAGCTTAAACAGGGAGATTAACTATGGCTACACCTTC.

This clone was recorded a few times. The J gene is TRBJ2-1, the V gene TRBV2, with D possibly TRBD2 on 6 matching bases. Germline CDR1 reads SNHLY; CDR2 reads FYNNEI. V shed 1 base and J shed 3 bases, with 13 bases lying between them. CDR3 length: 16 residues. DNA of the CDR3: TGTGCCAGCAGTGAAGTTCGATTAGCGGTCTACAATGAGCAGTTCTTC. The encoded protein is CASSEVRLAVYNEQFF.